Given below is one T cell receptor (beta chain) in context. These data originate in a study of blood T cell repertoires in COVID-19. The wider study: Acute and convalescent COVID-19 specimens originated in the United States, Italy and Spain. T cells, B-cell-depleted T cells, or PBMCs supplied cDNA or gDNA.

In the original workflow: Reference gene primer amplification in the assay estimated nucleated cell counts. This table comes from immunoSEQ multiplex PCR, and its TCRdb copy is limited to in-frame clones, with some not included. The DNA was the basis for D and trimming; V, J and clone size are from that table. The table records roughly 21,000 clones, 70% to 90% of them present only once. The CDR3 has 20 residues. This receptor was taken from a human donor with acute or convalescent COVID-19. The donor label of this sample is uncertain. Input material: peripheral blood. The chain combines TRBV21-1 with TRBJ1-6; the table's D call TRBD1 went unverified against the DNA. TRBV21-1 is a listed pseudogene. Here the CDR3 DNA reads TGTGCCAGCAGCAAAAGTGGAGACAGGGTGTCCTCAGGAGATAATTCACCCCTCCACTTT. Its translation is CASSKSGDRVSSGDNSPLHF.